This TCR beta chain was retrieved from a study of shared clonotypes between healthy human individuals (TCRdb year 2020). For the wider study: A couple of women and three men aged 18 to 49 years were included in the cohort. Different laboratories and diverse techniques were used to prepare libraries and sequence TCR repertoires, to increase sequencing depth and limit assay-specific biases. To estimate repertoire size and how much clonotype sharing occurs between individuals, the study deeply sequenced the blood TCR repertoires of about five healthy adults. Per donor, leukapheresis produced somewhere between about 0.9 and 9.5 billion PBMCs.

Broader findings and caveats from the paper: The small number of donors limited the genetic and exposure-history diversity represented. Only blood was sampled, and tissue TCR repertoires likely differ from those in blood. Based on pairwise subsampling, the degree of clonotype sharing among donors was expected to be affected by sequencing depth.

TCR CDR3 regions were amplified from genomic DNA by multiplex PCR using the deep immunoSEQ assay. For each cell subset, the extracted genomic DNA was distributed evenly across all wells of several immunoSEQ 96-well plates, and each plate served as one replicate. For unsorted PBMC, each replicate PCR was loaded with roughly 0.3 ug genomic DNA, equivalent to about 30,000 T cell genomes. Ten immunoSEQ deep assay plates were used to sequence the unsorted PBMC genomic DNA. Purified libraries were quantified with a Qubit 3.0 fluorometer, sized on a Bioanalyzer 2100, and re-quantified with the KAPA Library Quantification kit. A separate single-read 150-cycle Illumina NextSeq 550 flow cell was used to sequence each immunoSEQ 96-well plate. Per the original workflow: Because the immunoSEQ output held only junctional sequences and lacked quality scores, the filtering could not match the filtering applied to full-length reads. To assign V/J genes and CDR3, sequences were annotated using PyIR, a Python wrapper for IgBLAST v1.9, with IMGT germline references. Reads with weak V/J assignments (E-value above 1e-6), missing CDR3, stop codons, out-of-frame junctions, or ambiguous translated residues were removed. V3J clonotypes were defined as sequences sharing an identical inferred V gene, J gene, and CDR3 amino acid sequence. Percentage overlap between repertoires was calculated by dividing the number of shared unique clonotypes by the size of the smaller repertoire. Repertoire richness was assessed with RTK rarefaction, the Chao1 estimator, and Recon v2.1 estimates of unobserved clonotypes. The immuneACCESS repertoire file appears here via TCRdb, limited to in-frame rearrangements. These files lack a portion of the clones; in checked studies, under half of the deficit traces to unresolved V genes, and the cause of the others is not known. V, J and clone size were drawn from that table, and D and trimming were deduced from the DNA. This sample is represented by about 490,000 clones; roughly 85% of them were singletons. About 12% of the sample is in the top ten clones.

V is cut by 0 bases and J by 0 bases, and the space between the germline ends is 9 bases. CDR1 GTSNPN and CDR2 SVGIG were looked up in the germline V gene (reference sequence). Its CDR3 holds 15 amino acids, cysteine through phenylalanine. Only the CDR3 part of the read is kept: 45 bases, read in frame from the first base. Worth noting for this clone: This clone's antigen is unknown. Base quality data are lacking; no much larger clone is found one base away.

The donors were healthy, HIV-negative adults who had no recently reported acute infections or vaccinations. Only Caucasian adults living in Nashville, Tennessee, USA were represented among the donors. For unsorted samples, tens of millions of PBMCs were counted and genomic DNA was extracted with the QIAamp DNA Blood Mini kit. After blood collection by leukapheresis, PBMCs were isolated using Ficoll-Histopaque density gradient centrifugation and then cryopreserved in the vapor phase of liquid nitrogen. The sample was PBMCs. The chain was built from TRBV30 and TRBJ1-3, with the D segment identity uncertain. This TCR came from a woman aged 40 to 50 in good health. Some clones in this sample may be carry-over from other donors' samples. The sequenced DNA is TGTGCCTGGAGTGTAAGGGCAATCTCTGGAAACACCATATATTTT. It codes for CAWSVRAISGNTIYF.